Sequencing of this TCR beta chain was carried out in a study of spatial heterogeneity in lung cancer. Study as a whole: The mean occurrence of each unique TCR and UMI combination in raw reads exceeded nine. Overall study findings and caveats: Detection of ubiquitous tumor TCRs in blood was higher at resection than follow-up.

Each CDR3 protein is one row after TCRdb ran MiXCR on the 5' RACE reads. The sample carries over 25,000 distinct CDR3 sequences, about 8.8% recorded once. Noted time point: sample taken at primary tumor resection. Whole RNA, isolated from tumor, nontumor lung or frozen PBMC, was sequenced without prior sorting. This clonotype has ten or more counts. Its antigen is not known. V lost 3 bases and J 3 bases, leaving 21 bases between the germline ends. CDR1 is LNHDA, CDR2 SQIVND, per germline (reference sequence). CDR3 length: 18 residues. The starting material was PBMCs, obtained at surgery. This chain links TRBV19 with TRBJ1-5; unclear D gene. The receptor was isolated from a female donor with early-stage non-small cell lung cancer. The CDR3 reads CASSIDGFGVGHNQPQHF. The DNA of the CDR3 is TGTGCCAGTAGTATCGATGGCTTCGGGGTTGGCCACAATCAGCCCCAGCATTTT.